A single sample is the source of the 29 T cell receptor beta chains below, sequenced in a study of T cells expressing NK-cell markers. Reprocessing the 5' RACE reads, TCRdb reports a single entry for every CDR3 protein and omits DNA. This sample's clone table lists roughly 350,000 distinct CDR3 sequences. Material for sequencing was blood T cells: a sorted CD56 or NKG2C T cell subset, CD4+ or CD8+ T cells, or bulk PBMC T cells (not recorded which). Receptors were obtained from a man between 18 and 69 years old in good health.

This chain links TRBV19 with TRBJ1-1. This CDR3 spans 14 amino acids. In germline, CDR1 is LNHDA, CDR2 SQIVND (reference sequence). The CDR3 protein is CASTEGKMNTEAFF.

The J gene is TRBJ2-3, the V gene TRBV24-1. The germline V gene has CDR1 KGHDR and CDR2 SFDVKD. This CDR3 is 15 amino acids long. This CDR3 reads CATSDSQFNTDTQYF.

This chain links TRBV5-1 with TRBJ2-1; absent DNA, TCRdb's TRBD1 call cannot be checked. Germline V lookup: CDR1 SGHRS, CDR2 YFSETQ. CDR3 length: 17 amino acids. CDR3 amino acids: CASSFTRGFSSYNEQFF.

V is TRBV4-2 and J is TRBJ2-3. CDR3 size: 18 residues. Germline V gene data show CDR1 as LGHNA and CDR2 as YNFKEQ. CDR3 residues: CASSQDFRRQASTDTQYF.

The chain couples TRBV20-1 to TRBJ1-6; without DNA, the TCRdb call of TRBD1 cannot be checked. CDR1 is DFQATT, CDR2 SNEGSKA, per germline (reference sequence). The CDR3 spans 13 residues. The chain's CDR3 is CSARRDRNSPLHF.

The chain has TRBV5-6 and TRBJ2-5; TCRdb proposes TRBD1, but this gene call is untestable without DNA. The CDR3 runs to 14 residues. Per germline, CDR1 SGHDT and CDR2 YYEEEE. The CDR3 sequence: CASSYRDLQETQYF.

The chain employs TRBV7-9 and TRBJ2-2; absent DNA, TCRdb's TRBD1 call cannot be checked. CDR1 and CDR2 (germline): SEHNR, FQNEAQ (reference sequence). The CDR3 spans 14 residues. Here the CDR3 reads CASNKGPNTGELFF.

The CDR3 sequence: CSALIGGADTQYF. The chain carries TRBV20-1 and TRBJ2-3; TCRdb's assignment of TRBD1 cannot be checked, as there is no DNA. The CDR3 sequence is 13 residues long. Looked up from germline, CDR1 is DFQATT and CDR2 is SNEGSKA (reference sequence).

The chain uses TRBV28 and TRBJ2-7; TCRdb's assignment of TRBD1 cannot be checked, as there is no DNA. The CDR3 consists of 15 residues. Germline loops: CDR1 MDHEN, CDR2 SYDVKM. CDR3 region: CASSSPPGRLYEQYF.

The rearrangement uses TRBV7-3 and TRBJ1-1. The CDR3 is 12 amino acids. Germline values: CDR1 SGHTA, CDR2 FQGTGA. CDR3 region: CASSPLSTEAFF.

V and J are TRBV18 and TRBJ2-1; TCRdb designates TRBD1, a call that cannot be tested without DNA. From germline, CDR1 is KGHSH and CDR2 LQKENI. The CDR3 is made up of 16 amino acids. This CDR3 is CASSPDQGVFYNEQFF.

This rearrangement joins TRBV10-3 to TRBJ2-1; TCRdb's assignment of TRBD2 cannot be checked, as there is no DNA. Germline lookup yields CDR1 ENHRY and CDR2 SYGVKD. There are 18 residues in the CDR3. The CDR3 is CAISESGTSGGALNEQFF.

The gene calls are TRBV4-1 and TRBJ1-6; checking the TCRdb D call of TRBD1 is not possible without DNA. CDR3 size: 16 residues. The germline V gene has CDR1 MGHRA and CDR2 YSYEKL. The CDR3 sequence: CASSQLLGVENSPLHF.

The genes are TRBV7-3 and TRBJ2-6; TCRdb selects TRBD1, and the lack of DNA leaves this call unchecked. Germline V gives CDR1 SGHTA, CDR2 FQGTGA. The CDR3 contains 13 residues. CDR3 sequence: CASSLGQTNVLTF.

This CDR3 is CASSVPAQETQYF. The chain couples TRBV5-1 to TRBJ2-5; TCRdb gives TRBD1 as the D gene, but with no DNA this cannot be confirmed. CDR1 is SGHRS and CDR2 is YFSETQ in the germline V gene. The CDR3 has 13 residues.

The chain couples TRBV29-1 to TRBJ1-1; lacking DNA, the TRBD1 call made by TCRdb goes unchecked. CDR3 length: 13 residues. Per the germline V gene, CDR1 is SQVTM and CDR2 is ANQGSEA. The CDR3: CSVADRSNTEAFF.

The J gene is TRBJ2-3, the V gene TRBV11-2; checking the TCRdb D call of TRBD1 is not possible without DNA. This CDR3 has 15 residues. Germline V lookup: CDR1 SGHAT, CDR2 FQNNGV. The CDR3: CASSLAGEPWDTQYF.

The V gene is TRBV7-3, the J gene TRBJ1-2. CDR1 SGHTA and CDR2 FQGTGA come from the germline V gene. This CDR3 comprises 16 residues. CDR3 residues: CASSLTAGLQMAGYTF.

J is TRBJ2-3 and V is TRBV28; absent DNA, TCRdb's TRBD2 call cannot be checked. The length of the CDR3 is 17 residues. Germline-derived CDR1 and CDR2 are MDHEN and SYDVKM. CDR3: CASSHTSGGAGTDTQYF.

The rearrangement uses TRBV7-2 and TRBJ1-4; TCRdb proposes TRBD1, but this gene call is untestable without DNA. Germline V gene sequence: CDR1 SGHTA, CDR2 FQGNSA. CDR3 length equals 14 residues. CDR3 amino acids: CASSLTPQGEKLFF.

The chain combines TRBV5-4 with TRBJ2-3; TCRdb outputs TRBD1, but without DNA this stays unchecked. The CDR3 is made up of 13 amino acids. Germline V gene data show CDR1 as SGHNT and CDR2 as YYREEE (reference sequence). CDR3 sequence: CAAAGGATDTQYF.

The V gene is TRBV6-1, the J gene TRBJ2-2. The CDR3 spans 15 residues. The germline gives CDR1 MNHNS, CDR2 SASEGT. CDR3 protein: CASRVVTTNTGELFF.

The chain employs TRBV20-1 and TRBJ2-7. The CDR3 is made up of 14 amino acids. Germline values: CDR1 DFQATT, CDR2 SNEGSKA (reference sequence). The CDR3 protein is CSARDFAVSYEQYF.

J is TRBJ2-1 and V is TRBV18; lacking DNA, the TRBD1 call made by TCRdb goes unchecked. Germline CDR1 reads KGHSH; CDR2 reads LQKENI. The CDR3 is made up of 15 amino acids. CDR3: CASSPNAGTYNEQFF.

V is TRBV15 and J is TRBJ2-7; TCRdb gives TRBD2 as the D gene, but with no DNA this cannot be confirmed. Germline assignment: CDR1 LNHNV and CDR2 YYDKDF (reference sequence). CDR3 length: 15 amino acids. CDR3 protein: CATSRDLASTYEQYF. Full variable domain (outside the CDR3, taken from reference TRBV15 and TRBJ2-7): DAMVIQNPRYQVTQFGKPVTLSCSQTLNHNVMYWYQQKSSQAPKLLFHYYDKDFNNEADTPDNFQSRRPNTSFCFLDIRSPGLGDTAMYLCATSRDLASTYEQYFGPGTRLTVT.

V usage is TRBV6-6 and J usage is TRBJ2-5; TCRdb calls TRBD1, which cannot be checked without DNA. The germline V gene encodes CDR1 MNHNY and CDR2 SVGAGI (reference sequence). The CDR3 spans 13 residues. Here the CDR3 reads CASNRGGPETQYF.

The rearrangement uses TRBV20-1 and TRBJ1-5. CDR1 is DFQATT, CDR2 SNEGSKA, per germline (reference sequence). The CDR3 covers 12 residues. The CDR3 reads CSVRAYNQPQHF.

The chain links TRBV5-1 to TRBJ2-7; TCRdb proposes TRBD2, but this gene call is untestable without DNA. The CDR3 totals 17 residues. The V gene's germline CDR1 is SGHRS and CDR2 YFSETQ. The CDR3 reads CASSSLNSGGAGNEQYF.

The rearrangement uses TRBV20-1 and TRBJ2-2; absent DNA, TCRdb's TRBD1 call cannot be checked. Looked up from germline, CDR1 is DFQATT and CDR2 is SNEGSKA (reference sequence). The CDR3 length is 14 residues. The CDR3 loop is CSAPGRANTGELFF.